A selection of T cell receptor beta chains follows, all from one sample in a study of T cells in Graves' hyperthyroidism and ophthalmopathy. In TCRdb, the multiplex PCR reads were re-called with MiXCR into one record per CDR3 protein. This table has more than 350,000 distinct CDR3 sequences, approximately 14% appearing once. The sample comprised blood. These receptors all come from a woman aged 30 to 39 with Graves' ophthalmopathy. The CDR3 runs from the conserved cysteine through the conserved F or W. Fields, in order: V gene, D gene, J gene, CDR3 protein. D genes are given only for firm matches.

V: TRBV5-5
D: NA
J: TRBJ2-3
CDR3: CASSLAESPADTQYF

V: TRBV30
D: TRBD1
J: TRBJ2-3
CDR3: CAWRGQSTDTQYF

V: TRBV11-2
D: TRBD2
J: TRBJ2-3
CDR3: CASSLRLAASSTDTQYF

V: TRBV4-2
D: NA
J: TRBJ2-5
CDR3: CASSQAPGSTETQYF

V: TRBV7-8
D: NA
J: TRBJ2-1
CDR3: CASSLGLGDEQFF

V: TRBV12-3/TRBV12-4
D: NA
J: TRBJ2-2
CDR3: CASRYISNTGELFF

V: TRBV15
D: NA
J: TRBJ2-2
CDR3: CATSVGPGELFF

V: TRBV9
D: NA
J: TRBJ1-4
CDR3: CASSPSGGATSGEKLFF

V: TRBV9
D: TRBD2
J: TRBJ2-7
CDR3: CASSVLAGEYEQYF

V: TRBV2
D: TRBD1
J: TRBJ1-2
CDR3: CASSSSGTGRLYGYTF

V: TRBV12-3/TRBV12-4
D: NA
J: TRBJ2-2
CDR3: CASAGWGDTGELFF

V: TRBV27
D: TRBD1
J: TRBJ1-2
CDR3: CASGRAGTGSNGYTF

V: TRBV20-1
D: NA
J: TRBJ2-3
CDR3: CSAPAYEGASTDTQYF

V: TRBV3-1
D: TRBD2
J: TRBJ2-7
CDR3: CASSEVGLAGGEQYF

V: TRBV24-1
D: TRBD2
J: TRBJ2-1
CDR3: CATSDWASGGEHEQFF

V: TRBV6-2/TRBV6-3
D: TRBD1
J: TRBJ1-5
CDR3: CASSYLRPQGNQPQHF

V: TRBV12-3/TRBV12-4
D: NA
J: TRBJ1-1
CDR3: CASSLRTMNTEAFF

V: TRBV27
D: NA
J: TRBJ2-5
CDR3: CASSPHRGETETQYF

V: TRBV5-8
D: NA
J: TRBJ2-7
CDR3: CASSPQVGRASSYEQYF

V: TRBV20-1
D: NA
J: TRBJ1-6
CDR3: CSAEADGHNSPLHF

V: TRBV4-1
D: TRBD1
J: TRBJ2-4
CDR3: CASSHVDRDFYIQYF

V: TRBV18
D: NA
J: TRBJ2-1
CDR3: CASTRGEGYNEQFF

V: TRBV9
D: TRBD1
J: TRBJ2-7
CDR3: CASSSGTGTDEQYF

V: TRBV7-2
D: TRBD2
J: TRBJ2-2
CDR3: CASSVRPGLAGGQNTGELFF

V: TRBV18
D: NA
J: TRBJ1-2
CDR3: CASSPAGNTYGYTF